The sequence of this T cell receptor beta chain was determined in a study of beta chain features in type 1 diabetes. The study's findings and limits: With patients and controls alike, PCR might favor shorter templates to an equal degree. Moderate but significant shortening of TCRB CDR3s was recorded in all four CD4+ subsets from Type 1 diabetes patients.

The whole isolated RNA underwent reverse transcription, so sequencing captured expressed TCRB transcripts. Only in-frame clones appear in the TCRdb table, and some are missing; sequencing was by immunoSEQ multiplex PCR. The data contain 240,000 or so clones, about 15% of them singletons. A word on this clone: Its antigen is undetermined.

The ends were cut back, 3 bases at V and 7 bases at J, with 16 bases in the middle. CDR1 is SEHNR, CDR2 FQNEAQ, per germline (reference sequence). The CDR3 spans 15 residues. The sequencing input was naive CD4+ T cells from blood. The clonotype originates from a young man with type 1 diabetes. The chain employs TRBV7-9 and TRBJ1-5, with unresolved D. CDR3 in amino acids: CASSFAGPGEQPQHF. CDR3 sequence (DNA): TGTGCCAGCAGCTTCGCTGGCCCCGGAGAACAGCCCCAGCATTTT. The full variable domain, completed using reference TRBV7-9 and TRBJ1-5, is DTGVSQNPRHKITKRGQNVTFRCDPISEHNRLYWYRQTLGQGPEFLTYFQNEAQLEKSRLLSDRFSAERPKGSFSTLEIQRTEQGDSAMYLCASSFAGPGEQPQHFGDGTRLSIL.